Shown below are 15 T cell receptor beta chains from a single sample sequenced in a study of OX40 agonist ivuxolimab in advanced cancers. Libraries were constructed by the immunoSEQ multiplex PCR assay. TCRdb stores this immuneACCESS table with in-frame sequences only. Part of the clones is absent; in the studies checked, under half of the shortfall reflects unresolved V genes, and no reason is known for the rest. Recorded for this sample are tens of thousands of clones; 75% to 90% of them occurred a single time. Together, the top ten hold roughly 9.7% of the sample. The starting material was CD4+ or CD8+ T cells sorted from blood, obtained in a trial of the OX40 agonist ivuxolimab. The receptor set was obtained from an adult with an advanced solid tumor such as melanoma, head and neck, liver or kidney cancer.

The chain employs TRBV5-4 and TRBJ2-7; 11 bases fit TRBD1. CDR1 and CDR2 (germline): SGHNT, YYREEE (reference sequence). V lost 6 bases to trimming and J lost 6 bases; unmatched junction nucleotides: 5. CDR3 length equals 13 residues. CDR3 region: CASTGTGGSEQYF. The CDR3 DNA is TGTGCCAGCACCGGGACAGGGGGATCCGAGCAGTACTTC.

The chain has TRBV7-9 and TRBJ2-3; no clear D. CDR1 and CDR2 (germline): SEHNR, FQNEAQ (reference sequence). CDR3 length equals 13 residues. With 5 bases removed from V and 3 bases from J, the gap between germline ends came to 9 bases. The CDR3 DNA follows: TGTGCCAGCAGCCCGACAAAGACAGATACGCAGTATTTT. Protein sequence: CASSPTKTDTQYF.

The chain combines TRBV6-5 with TRBJ1-2; 11 nucleotides match TRBD1. The CDR3 contains 15 residues. V dropped 4 bases and J dropped 4; count of bases not matched to a gene: 5. Germline V lookup: CDR1 MNHEY, CDR2 SVGAGI. Here the CDR3 reads CASSSGQGASYGYTF. For the CDR3, the DNA is TGTGCCAGCAGTTCAGGACAGGGGGCGTCCTATGGCTACACCTTC.

This clone has just one count. The rearrangement uses TRBV21-1 and TRBJ2-7. TRBV21-1 is annotated as a pseudogene. The CDR3 consists of 9 residues. The CDR3 is CASSYEQYF. The CDR3 bases are TGTGCCAGCAGTTACGAGCAGTACTTC.

J is TRBJ2-2 and V is TRBV19; TRBD1 matches at 9 bases. Trimming took 3 bases from V and 4 from J; bases not matched to a gene: 6. This CDR3 region has 16 residues. CDR1 is LNHDA, CDR2 SQIVND, per germline (reference sequence). For the CDR3, the DNA is TGTGCCAGTAGTATCACAGGGGGCGCGGGCACCGGGGAGCTGTTTTTT. Protein: CASSITGGAGTGELFF.

This chain's CDR3 is CASSFNFPSSYNSPLHF. DNA for the CDR3: TGTGCCAGCAGCTTTAACTTCCCTAGCTCCTATAATTCACCCCTCCACTTT. J is TRBJ1-6 and V is TRBV11-2, with D uncertain. The CDR3 loop spans 17 amino acids. Germline lookup yields CDR1 SGHAT and CDR2 FQNNGV. Between the trimmed V and J ends, which lost 3 bases and 0 bases, there was a span of 12 bases.

The chain joins TRBV7-9 to TRBJ2-1; D unclear. Deletions cut 5 bases from V and 15 bases from J, with 14 bases between. Germline-derived CDR1 and CDR2 are SEHNR and FQNEAQ (reference sequence). The CDR3 length is 11 residues. In DNA form, the CDR3 reads TGTGCCAGCAGCGATTTGCGACACTCGTTCTTC. This encodes CASSDLRHSFF.

This chain joins TRBV7-3 and TRBJ2-3; 11 bases line up with TRBD2. CDR1 SGHTA and CDR2 FQGTGA come from the germline V gene. Unmatched junction bases numbered 4, after V lost 6 bases and J lost 2 bases. This CDR3 has 15 amino acids. The CDR3 spells CASSSSGGTTDTQYF. In nucleotides, the CDR3 is TGTGCCAGCAGTTCTAGCGGGGGGACCACAGATACGCAGTATTTT.

This chain links TRBV27 with TRBJ2-2; D might be TRBD1 or TRBD2, each matching 5 bases. Germline CDR1 is MNHEY and CDR2 is SMNVEV (reference sequence). CDR3 length equals 15 residues. V shed 6 bases and J shed 3 bases, with 14 bases lying between them. This CDR3 is CASRTGPTHTGELFF. DNA for the CDR3: TGTGCCAGCAGGACGGGGCCAACCCACACCGGGGAGCTGTTTTTT.

This rearrangement joins TRBV6-1 to TRBJ1-5; possibly TRBD1 for D (6 bases). Germline V gene data show CDR1 as MNHNS and CDR2 as SASEGT. This CDR3 has 15 amino acids. V lost 4 bases to trimming and J lost 7 bases, with 17 bases between them. The CDR3 DNA reads as TGTGCCAGCAGTGCCGACAGGTGGAGTCTACAGCCCCAGCATTTT. It translates to CASSADRWSLQPQHF.

V gene TRBV11-2 combines with J gene TRBJ2-1; 12 positions agree with TRBD2. Trimming took 4 bases from V and 7 from J; bases not matched to a gene: 14. The CDR3 length is 18 residues. CDR1 and CDR2 from the germline V gene are SGHAT and FQNNGV. The CDR3 DNA sequence: TGTGCCAGCAGCTCGCCCCTAGCGGGGGGGCCCACGCAAAATGAGCAGTTCTTC. Protein product: CASSSPLAGGPTQNEQFF.

This chain joins TRBV28 and TRBJ1-5; D gene ambiguous. The V and J ends lost 0 bases and 4 bases respectively, with 10 bases between them. The germline V gene has CDR1 MDHEN and CDR2 SYDVKM. This CDR3 comprises 15 residues. CDR3 sequence reads: CASSLWGSRNQPQHF. DNA for the CDR3: TGTGCCAGCAGTTTATGGGGGTCCCGGAATCAGCCCCAGCATTTT.

V is TRBV29-1 and J is TRBJ2-3, with 7 bases fitting TRBD2. The J segment lost 1 base and the V segment lost 4 bases, leaving 5 bases of the junction unmatched. The germline V gene encodes CDR1 SQVTM and CDR2 ANQGSEA. The CDR3 runs to 14 residues. For the CDR3, the DNA is TGCAGCGTTGGGGCGGGAGTGGGCACAGATACGCAGTATTTT. This sequence encodes CSVGAGVGTDTQYF.

V and J are TRBV7-9 and TRBJ2-1; 9 positions agree with TRBD1. Germline V CDR1 and CDR2: SEHNR, FQNEAQ (reference sequence). V shed 6 bases and J 5 bases; nucleotides not matched to a gene: 5. The CDR3 contains 14 residues. Here the CDR3 DNA reads TGTGCCAGCAGGGGGGACAGGGACCACAATGAGCAGTTCTTC. Translated, it gives CASRGDRDHNEQFF.

The J gene is TRBJ1-2, the V gene TRBV9; 10 bases map to TRBD1. With 0 bases clipped from V and 2 bases from J, the junction kept 1 base outside the gene matches. The CDR3 runs to 15 residues. CDR1 and CDR2 (germline): SGDLS, YYNGEE. CDR3 DNA sequence: TGTGCCAGCAGCGTAGGGACAGGGGGAAACTATGGCTACACCTTC. It yields the protein CASSVGTGGNYGYTF.